This T cell receptor (beta chain) was sequenced in a study of CXCR3-negative and CXCR3-positive naive CD8 T cells. On this clonotype: The antigen remains undetermined.

Within the CD8+ T cell compartment, naive cells were CD45RO-CCR7+CD27+CD95-. Study findings and constraints: TRB CDR3 hydrophobicity was greater in CXCR3-positive naive cells than in CXCR3-negative naive cells.

Via 5' RACE with UMI labels, TRB cDNA libraries were prepared. TCRdb derives one entry per CDR3 protein from the 5' RACE reads, leaving out DNA. The table for this sample gives roughly 130,000 distinct CDR3 sequences. This CDR3 is built from 13 residues. Germline CDR1 is WNHNN and CDR2 is SYGVQD (reference sequence). Sequencing was performed on naive CXCR3+ CD8+ T cells from blood. Subset: CD45RO-CCR7+CD27+CD95- naive CD8+ T cells expressing CXCR3 (TNR3+). This chain connects TRBV10-1 to TRBJ1-2; TCRdb proposes TRBD1, but this gene call is untestable without DNA. The sequence was collected from a human donor in good health. Some clones in this sample may be carry-over from other donors' samples. CDR3 in amino acids: CASSESRVYGYTF.